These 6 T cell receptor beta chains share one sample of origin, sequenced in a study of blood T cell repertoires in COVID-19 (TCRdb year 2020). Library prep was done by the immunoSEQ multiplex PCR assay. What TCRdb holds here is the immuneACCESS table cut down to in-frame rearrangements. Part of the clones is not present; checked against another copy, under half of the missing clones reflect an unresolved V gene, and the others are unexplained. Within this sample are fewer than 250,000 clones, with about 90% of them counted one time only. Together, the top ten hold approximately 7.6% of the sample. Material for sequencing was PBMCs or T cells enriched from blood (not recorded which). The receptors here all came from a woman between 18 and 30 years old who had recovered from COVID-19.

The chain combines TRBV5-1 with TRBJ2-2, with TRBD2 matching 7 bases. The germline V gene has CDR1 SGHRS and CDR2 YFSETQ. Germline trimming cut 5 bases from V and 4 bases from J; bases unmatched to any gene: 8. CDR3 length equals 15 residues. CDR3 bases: TGCGCCAGCAGTTTTGTCCCGGGGGGCACCGGGGAGCTGTTTTTT. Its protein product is CASSFVPGGTGELFF.

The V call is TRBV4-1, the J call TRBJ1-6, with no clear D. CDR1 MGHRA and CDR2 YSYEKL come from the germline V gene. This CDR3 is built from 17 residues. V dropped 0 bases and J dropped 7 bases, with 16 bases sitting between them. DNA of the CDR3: TGCGCCAGCAGCCAAGATAGGATGCGGCCGCAAAATTCACCCCTCCACTTT. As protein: CASSQDRMRPQNSPLHF.

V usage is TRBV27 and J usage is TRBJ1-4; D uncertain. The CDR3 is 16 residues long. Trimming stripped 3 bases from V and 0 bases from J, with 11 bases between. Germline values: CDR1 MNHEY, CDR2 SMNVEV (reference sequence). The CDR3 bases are TGTGCCAGCAGTTTCTTCCGGACTGCAACTAATGAAAAACTGTTTTTT. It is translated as CASSFFRTATNEKLFF.

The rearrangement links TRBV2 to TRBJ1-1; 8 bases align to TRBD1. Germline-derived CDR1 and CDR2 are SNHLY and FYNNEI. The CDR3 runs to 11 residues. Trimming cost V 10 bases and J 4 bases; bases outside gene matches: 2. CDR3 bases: TGTGCCACAGGGGGCGTCACTGAAGCTTTCTTT. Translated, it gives CATGGVTEAFF.

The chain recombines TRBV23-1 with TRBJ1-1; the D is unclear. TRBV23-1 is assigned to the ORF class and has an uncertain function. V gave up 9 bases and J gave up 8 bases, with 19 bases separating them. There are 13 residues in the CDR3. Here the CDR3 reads CARTSGDMAEAFF. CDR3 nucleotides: TGCGCCAGGACCAGCGGGGATATGGCGGAAGCTTTCTTT.

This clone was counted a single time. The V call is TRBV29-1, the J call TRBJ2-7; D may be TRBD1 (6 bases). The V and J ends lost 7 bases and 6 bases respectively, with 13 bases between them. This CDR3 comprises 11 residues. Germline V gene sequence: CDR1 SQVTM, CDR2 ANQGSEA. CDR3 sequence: CSGRGLSEQYF. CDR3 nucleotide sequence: TGCAGCGGCAGGGGTCTCAGCGAGCAGTACTTC.